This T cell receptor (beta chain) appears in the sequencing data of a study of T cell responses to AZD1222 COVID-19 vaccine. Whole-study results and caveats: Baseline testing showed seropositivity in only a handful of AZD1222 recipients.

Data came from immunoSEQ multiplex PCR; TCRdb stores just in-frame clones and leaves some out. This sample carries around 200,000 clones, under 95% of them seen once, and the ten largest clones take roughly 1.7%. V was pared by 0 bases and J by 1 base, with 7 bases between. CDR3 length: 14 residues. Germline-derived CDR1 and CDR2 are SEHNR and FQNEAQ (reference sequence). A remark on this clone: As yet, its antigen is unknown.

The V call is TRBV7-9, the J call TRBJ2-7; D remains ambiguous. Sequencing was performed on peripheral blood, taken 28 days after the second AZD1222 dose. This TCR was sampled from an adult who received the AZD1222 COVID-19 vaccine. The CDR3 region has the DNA TGTGCCAGCAGCTTAGCCCCAGGTTCCTACGAGCAGTACTTC. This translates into CASSLAPGSYEQYF.